A selection of T cell receptor beta chains follows, all from one sample in a study of low-dose radiotherapy and immunotherapy resistance in tumors. TCRdb reanalysed the reads using MiXCR and keeps one entry per CDR3 protein. This table has 50,000 or so distinct CDR3 sequences, around a quarter appearing once. The sequencing here drew on PBMCs, taken after low-dose radiotherapy plus immunotherapy. These receptors originate from a male donor with prostate cancer. Each CDR3 is given with its conserved first and last residue. A D gene is named only where the DNA matches it firmly. Some rows have no size entry. The others give once, few or many, or a class for an expanded clone.

D	size	J	V	CDR3	DNA
NA	many	TRBJ2-3	TRBV5-1	CASSLALGSTDTQYF	TGCGCCAGCAGCTTGGCGCTGGGTAGCACAGATACGCAGTATTTT
NA	many	TRBJ2-3	TRBV28	CASSLSGTSTDTQYF	TGTGCCAGCAGTTTATCCGGAACTAGCACAGATACGCAGTATTTT
TRBD1	many	TRBJ1-5	TRBV27	CASSFSLEGQDPINSNQPQHF	TGTGCCAGCAGTTTTAGTTTAGAGGGACAGGACCCAATCAATAGCAATCAGCCCCAGCATTTT
NA	NA	TRBJ2-1	TRBV12-3/TRBV12-4	CASSLRHGYTFGSGLAERQFF	NA
TRBD1	many	TRBJ2-1	TRBV4-1	CASSQGDRVGEQFF	TGCGCCAGCAGCCAAGGGGACAGGGTGGGTGAGCAGTTCTTC
NA	many	TRBJ1-1	TRBV28	CASSELLGRTKTEAFF	TGTGCCAGCAGCGAACTCCTCGGACGGACTAAAACTGAAGCTTTCTTT
NA	many	TRBJ1-1	TRBV7-9	CASSFVGMNTEAFF	TGTGCCAGCAGCTTCGTGGGCATGAACACTGAAGCTTTCTTT
NA	many	TRBJ1-5	TRBV2	CASRKGDYSNQPQHF	TGTGCCAGCAGGAAAGGAGATTATAGCAATCAGCCCCAGCATTTT
TRBD2	many	TRBJ2-3	TRBV4-1	CASSQVLAGLDTDTQYF	TGCGCCAGCAGCCAAGTCTTAGCGGGGCTTGACACAGATACGCAGTATTTT
NA	many	TRBJ2-1	TRBV6-2/TRBV6-3	CASTRGRDKPQYEQFF	TGTGCCAGCACCCGAGGTAGAGACAAACCTCAGTATGAGCAGTTCTTC
TRBD1	many	TRBJ1-4	TRBV10-1	CASSESTGRGEKLFF	TGCGCCAGCAGTGAGTCGACAGGGAGGGGTGAAAAACTGTTTTTT
TRBD1	many	TRBJ2-7	TRBV7-2	CASSFGQGGSYEQYF	TGTGCCAGCAGCTTCGGACAGGGAGGATCCTACGAGCAGTACTTC
NA	many	TRBJ2-1	TRBV4-2	CASSQDPYLAEDNEQFF	TGTGCCAGCAGCCAAGACCCGTACTTAGCGGAGGACAATGAGCAGTTCTTC
NA	many	TRBJ2-7	TRBV18	CASSRGVGGNSYEQYF	TGTGCCAGCTCACGAGGGGTCGGCGGGAACTCCTACGAGCAGTACTTC
NA	many	TRBJ2-1	TRBV28	CASGPQTRYNEQFF	TGTGCCAGCGGCCCTCAAACTAGATACAATGAGCAGTTCTTC
NA	many	TRBJ2-2	TRBV28	CASSRRGGRNTGELFF	TGTGCCAGCAGCCGGCGTGGGGGTAGGAACACCGGGGAGCTGTTTTTT
NA	many	TRBJ1-6	TRBV19	CASAGVNNSPLHF	TGTGCCAGTGCCGGCGTAAATAATTCACCCCTCCACTTT
TRBD1	many	TRBJ2-3	TRBV7-9	CASSLAGTGGLGDTQYF	TGTGCCAGCAGCTTAGCCGGGACAGGGGGCTTGGGAGATACGCAGTATTTT
TRBD1	many	TRBJ1-2	TRBV7-2	CASSLEAGQGRYTF	TGTGCCAGCAGCTTAGAGGCGGGACAGGGTCGCTACACCTTC